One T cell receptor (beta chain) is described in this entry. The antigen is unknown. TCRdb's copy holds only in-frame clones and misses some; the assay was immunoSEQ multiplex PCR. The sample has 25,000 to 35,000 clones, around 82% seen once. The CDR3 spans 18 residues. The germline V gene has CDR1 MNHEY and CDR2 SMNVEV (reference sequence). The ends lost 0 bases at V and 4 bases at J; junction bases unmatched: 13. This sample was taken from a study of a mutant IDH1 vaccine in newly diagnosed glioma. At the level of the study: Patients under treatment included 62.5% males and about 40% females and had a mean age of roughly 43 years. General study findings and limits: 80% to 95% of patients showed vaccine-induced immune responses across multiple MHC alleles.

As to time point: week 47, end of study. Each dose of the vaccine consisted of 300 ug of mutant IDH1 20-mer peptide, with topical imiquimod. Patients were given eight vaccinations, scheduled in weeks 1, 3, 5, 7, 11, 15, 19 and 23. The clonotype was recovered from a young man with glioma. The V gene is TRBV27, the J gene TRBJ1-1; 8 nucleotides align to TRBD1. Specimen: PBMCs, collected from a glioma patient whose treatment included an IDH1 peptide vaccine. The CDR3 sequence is CASSLSGRPGGRGTEAFF. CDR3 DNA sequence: TGTGCCAGCAGTTTATCAGGGAGGCCAGGGGGCAGGGGCACTGAAGCTTTCTTT.